Shown below are 21 T cell receptor beta chains from a single sample sequenced in a study of T cell responses to AZD1222 COVID-19 vaccine. Here immunoSEQ multiplex PCR was the method, and the copy in TCRdb shows in-frame clones only, minus some. The profile shows over 150,000 clones, about 90% of them singletons. Here the sequenced sample was peripheral blood, taken on day 0 of MenACWY control vaccination. The receptor set was obtained from an adult in good health.

V and J are TRBV28 and TRBJ2-7; TRBD1 agrees at 9 bases. The V gene's germline CDR1 is MDHEN and CDR2 SYDVKM. Germline trimming cut 8 bases from V and 7 bases from J; bases unmatched to any gene: 3. The CDR3 contains 11 residues. The CDR3 here is CASQTGGEQYV. The DNA of the CDR3 is TGTGCCAGCCAGACAGGGGGAGAGCAGTACGTC.

The chain's CDR3 is CASSQTEYYGYTF. CDR3 bases: TGTGCCAGCAGCCAAACCGAGTACTATGGCTACACCTTC. The V call is TRBV4-2, the J call TRBJ1-2; D not resolved. The CDR3 covers 13 residues. Germline-derived CDR1 and CDR2 are LGHNA and YNFKEQ. Trimming pared 2 bases from V and 3 bases from J, leaving 7 bases between.

The chain uses TRBV9 and TRBJ2-3; possible D gene TRBD2, 6 bases. Per germline, CDR1 SGDLS and CDR2 YYNGEE. Trimming took off 4 bases at V and 0 bases at J, with 9 bases between the two ends. This CDR3 contains 14 residues. The CDR3 bases are TGTGCCAGCAGCTTTAGCGGAAGCACAGATACGCAGTATTTT. Encoded protein: CASSFSGSTDTQYF.

This clone was seen a single time. This sequence joins TRBV3-1 (or the pseudogene TRBV3-2) and TRBJ2-2; 9 bases are shared with TRBD2. Germline V lookup: CDR1 LGHDT, CDR2 YNNKEL (reference sequence). The CDR3 extends over 16 amino acids. V was clipped by 2 bases and J by 6 bases; unmatched bases: 7. In nucleotides, the CDR3 is TGTGCCAGCAGCCAAAGCCGGCGGGGGGGCGCCGGGGAGCTGTTTTTT. The encoded protein is CASSQSRRGGAGELFF.

The rearrangement uses TRBV3-1 (or the pseudogene TRBV3-2) and TRBJ1-2; D is uncertain. Germline V CDR1 and CDR2: LGHDT, YNNKEL (reference sequence). V lost 3 bases, J lost 8 bases, and 13 bases lay in between. The CDR3 spans 13 residues. The CDR3 reads CASSHAPGGGYTF. For the CDR3, the DNA is TGTGCCAGCAGCCATGCCCCAGGAGGCGGCTACACCTTC.

CDR3 sequence reads: CASSLEQRDYGYTF. CDR3 DNA sequence: TGTGCCAGCAGCTTGGAACAGCGCGACTATGGCTACACCTTC. The genes are TRBV5-4 and TRBJ1-2; D unresolved. CDR1 is SGHNT, CDR2 YYREEE, per germline (reference sequence). V gave up 0 bases and J gave up 3 bases, with 9 bases separating them. The CDR3 runs 14 residues.

The rearrangement uses TRBV9 and TRBJ1-2, with D perhaps TRBD1 (5 bases). Trimming removed 0 bases from V and 3 bases from J, with 12 bases in between. CDR1 is SGDLS and CDR2 is YYNGEE in the germline V gene. The CDR3 length is 15 residues. CDR3 residues: CASSVAPGEDYGYTF. CDR3 coding DNA: TGTGCCAGCAGCGTAGCTCCGGGGGAGGACTATGGCTACACCTTC.

The chain links TRBV4-2 to TRBJ1-5; 7 nucleotides align to TRBD1. The CDR3 sequence is 17 residues long. Germline CDR1 reads LGHNA; CDR2 reads YNFKEQ. The J segment lost 5 bases and the V segment lost 0 bases, leaving 10 bases of the junction unmatched. CDR3 DNA sequence: TGTGCCAGCAGCCAAGATCAGGATGCCAGGGGGGATCAGCCCCAGCATTTT. Translated: CASSQDQDARGDQPQHF.

The chain recombines TRBV19 with TRBJ1-5; 7 bases agree with TRBD1. The V gene end was trimmed by 5 bases and the J gene end by 0 bases; junction bases not matched to a gene: 7. The germline CDR1 and CDR2 sequences are LNHDA and SQIVND (reference sequence). The CDR3 is made up of 16 amino acids. The CDR3 loop reads CASSSLTGTSNQPQHF. The CDR3 nucleotides are TGTGCCAGTAGTTCATTGACAGGGACTAGCAATCAGCCCCAGCATTTT.

The chain recombines TRBV7-9 with TRBJ2-5, with D possibly matching TRBD1 (6 bases). V lost 2 bases and J lost 0, with 10 bases in between. The CDR3 totals 15 residues. Germline assignment: CDR1 SEHNR and CDR2 FQNEAQ (reference sequence). The CDR3 DNA follows: TGTGCCAGCAGCTTACAGGGGTGGTACCAAGAGACCCAGTACTTC. Its translation is CASSLQGWYQETQYF.

Only one count was recorded for this clone. The chain recombines TRBV2 with TRBJ1-2; D ambiguous. V was cut by 3 bases and J by 8 bases, with 19 bases left in between. Germline CDR1 is SNHLY and CDR2 is FYNNEI. This CDR3 contains 15 residues. CDR3 sequence: CASSEILLRSRGYTF. CDR3 sequence (DNA): TGTGCCAGCAGTGAGATCCTATTGAGGTCGAGGGGCTACACCTTC.

The chain joins TRBV5-4 to TRBJ1-1; 11 bases line up with TRBD1. The germline V gene has CDR1 SGHNT and CDR2 YYREEE (reference sequence). The ends lost 1 base at V and 1 base at J; junction bases unmatched: 12. The CDR3 contains 19 residues. CDR3 sequence (DNA): TGTGCCAGCAGCTTGTTCTCAAGAGGACAGGGGGCCGGGAACACTGAAGCTTTCTTT. It is translated as CASSLFSRGQGAGNTEAFF.

The chain couples TRBV5-4 to TRBJ2-5, with 7 bases identical to TRBD1. Germline V gene data show CDR1 as SGHNT and CDR2 as YYREEE (reference sequence). The junction had 3 bases not matched to a gene; V was cut back by 4 bases and J by 0 bases. The CDR3 loop spans 14 amino acids. The CDR3 DNA follows: TGTGCCAGCAGCACTGGACAGGACCAAGAGACCCAGTACTTC. This sequence encodes CASSTGQDQETQYF.

The gene calls are TRBV5-1 and TRBJ2-7, with D possibly TRBD1 on 5 matching bases. Germline CDR1 reads SGHRS; CDR2 reads YFSETQ. The CDR3 runs to 14 residues. Trimming pared 0 bases from V and 6 bases from J, leaving 13 bases between. The CDR3 coding sequence is TGCGCCAGCAGCTTGGGACAGCCCTTCTCCGAGCAGTACGTC. It is translated as CASSLGQPFSEQYV.

V is TRBV29-1 and J is TRBJ2-1; D is undetermined. V was shortened by 4 bases and J by 7 bases, with 5 bases between the two germline ends. The CDR3 is made up of 10 amino acids. Germline CDR1 is SQVTM and CDR2 is ANQGSEA. CDR3 sequence reads: CSVGGNEQFF. CDR3 sequence (DNA): TGCAGCGTTGGCGGTAATGAGCAGTTCTTC.

The V call is TRBV6-1, the J call TRBJ2-5; 7 bases fit TRBD2. Germline V CDR1 and CDR2: MNHNS, SASEGT. Unmatched junction bases numbered 7, after V lost 2 bases and J lost 4 bases. This CDR3 spans 15 amino acids. The CDR3 coding sequence is TGTGCCAGCAGTGAACTGGGCAGGGAGGGAGAGACCCAGTACTTC. Translated, it gives CASSELGREGETQYF.

The chain combines TRBV2 with TRBJ1-2; 8 bases align to TRBD1. Germline CDR1 reads SNHLY; CDR2 reads FYNNEI. The CDR3 is made up of 15 amino acids. The ends lost 6 bases at V and 1 base at J; junction bases unmatched: 7. The CDR3 DNA is TGTGCCAGCAGGATAGGACAGGGCCGTAACTATGGCTACACCTTC. It codes for CASRIGQGRNYGYTF.

For the CDR3, the DNA is TGTGCCAGTAGTTATACGGTCGGTGAGCAGTTCTTC. Encoded protein: CASSYTVGEQFF. The chain carries TRBV19 and TRBJ2-1; D gene ambiguous. This CDR3 is 12 amino acids long. V lost 5 bases and J 9 bases, leaving 11 bases between the germline ends. Germline CDR1 LNHDA, CDR2 SQIVND (reference sequence). Full variable domain (rest looked up from reference TRBV19 and TRBJ2-1): DGGITQSPKYLFRKEGQNVTLSCEQNLNHDAMYWYRQDPGQGLRLIYYSQIVNDFQKGDIAEGYSVSREKKESFPLTVTSAQKNPTAFYLCASSYTVGEQFFGPGTRLTVL.

The chain is built from TRBV2 and TRBJ1-5, with D maybe TRBD1 (5 bases). The CDR3 spans 14 residues. Deletions cut 6 bases from V and 6 bases from J, with 15 bases between. Per germline, CDR1 SNHLY and CDR2 FYNNEI. CDR3 in amino acids: CASRELKGSQPQHF. The CDR3 region has the DNA TGTGCCAGCAGAGAGCTAAAGGGGAGTCAGCCCCAGCATTTT.

This clone was observed a handful of times. This chain connects TRBV7-8 to TRBJ1-1; D call uncertain. The germline CDR1 and CDR2 sequences are SGHVS and FQNEAQ. This CDR3 is 16 amino acids long. V dropped 5 bases and J dropped 7 bases, with 23 bases sitting between them. The chain's CDR3 is CASSPLGSGVGNEAFF. In nucleotides, the CDR3 is TGTGCCAGCAGCCCCTTGGGATCTGGGGTTGGTAATGAAGCTTTCTTT.

The chain uses TRBV28 and TRBJ1-5; D might be TRBD1 (5 bases). The CDR3 runs to 16 residues. Germline CDR1 is MDHEN and CDR2 is SYDVKM. The V gene lost 9 bases and the J gene lost 2 bases, with 20 bases spanning the gap. This chain's CDR3 is CASTSGAGGGNQPQHF. The DNA of the CDR3 is TGTGCCAGTACCTCTGGGGCGGGGGGTGGCAATCAGCCCCAGCATTTT.